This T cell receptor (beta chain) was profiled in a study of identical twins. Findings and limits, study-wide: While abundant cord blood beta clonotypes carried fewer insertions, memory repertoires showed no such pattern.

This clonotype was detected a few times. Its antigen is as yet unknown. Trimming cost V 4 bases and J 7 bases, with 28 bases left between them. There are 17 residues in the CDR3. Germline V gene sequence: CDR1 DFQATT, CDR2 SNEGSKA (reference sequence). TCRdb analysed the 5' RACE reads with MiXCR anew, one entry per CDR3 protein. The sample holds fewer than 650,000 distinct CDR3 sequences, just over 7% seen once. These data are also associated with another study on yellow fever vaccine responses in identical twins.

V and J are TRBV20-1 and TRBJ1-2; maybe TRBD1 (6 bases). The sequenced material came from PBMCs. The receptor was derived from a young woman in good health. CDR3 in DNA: TGCAGTGCTACAGACACGGATACGTGGGGGCAAGGAGCTGGCTACACCTTC. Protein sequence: CSATDTDTWGQGAGYTF.